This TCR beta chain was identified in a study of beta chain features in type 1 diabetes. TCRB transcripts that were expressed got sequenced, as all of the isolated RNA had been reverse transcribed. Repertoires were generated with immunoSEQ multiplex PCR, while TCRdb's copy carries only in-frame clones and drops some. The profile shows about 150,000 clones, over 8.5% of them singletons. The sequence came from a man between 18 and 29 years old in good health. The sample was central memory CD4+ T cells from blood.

CDR3 nucleotides: TGTGCCAGCAGCACCAGACAGGGTGGTCAGCCCCAGCATTTT. This codes for CASSTRQGGQPQHF. The chain uses TRBV7-8 and TRBJ1-5; TRBD1 matches 7 bases. Germline assignment: CDR1 SGHVS and CDR2 FQNEAQ. V lost 5 bases to trimming and J lost 6 bases; unmatched junction nucleotides: 7. The CDR3 covers 14 residues.